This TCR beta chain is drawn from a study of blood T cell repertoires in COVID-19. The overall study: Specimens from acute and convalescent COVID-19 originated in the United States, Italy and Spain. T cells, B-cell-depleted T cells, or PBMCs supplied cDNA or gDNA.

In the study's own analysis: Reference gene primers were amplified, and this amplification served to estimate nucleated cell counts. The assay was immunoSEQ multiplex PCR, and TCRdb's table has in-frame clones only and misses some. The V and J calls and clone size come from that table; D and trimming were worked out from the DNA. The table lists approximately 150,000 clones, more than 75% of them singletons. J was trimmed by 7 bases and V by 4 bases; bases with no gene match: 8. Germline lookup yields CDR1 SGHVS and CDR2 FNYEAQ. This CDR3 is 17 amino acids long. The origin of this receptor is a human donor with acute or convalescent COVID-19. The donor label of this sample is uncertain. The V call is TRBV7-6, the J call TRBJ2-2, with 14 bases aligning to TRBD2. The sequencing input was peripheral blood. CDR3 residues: CASSWMAGLAGDGELFF. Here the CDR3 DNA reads TGTGCCAGCAGCTGGATGGCGGGACTAGCGGGAGACGGGGAGCTGTTTTTT.